Detailed here is one TCR beta chain. The antigen is undetermined. This specimen belongs to a study of cytomegalovirus exposure and HLA in healthy donors. Study-level information: Assignment to the Caucasian-associated ancestry cluster applied to approximately 80% of the approximately 360 genotyped donors.

Findings and limits, study-wide: Immune exposure information available was restricted to CMV serostatus. According to a later analysis, donors in an Asian-associated ancestry cluster reportedly had fewer N-insertions than the roughly 640-donor mean. A later examination showed that TCR association rates differed by HLA locus, with DRB1 most and HLA-C fewest.

The PCR made use of 60 Vbeta and 13 Jbeta primers. The method was immunoSEQ multiplex PCR; TCRdb's version includes in-frame clones alone and lacks a portion of them. In total, the table holds about 150,000 clones. Sequencing was performed on PBMCs. This TCR was sampled from a man younger than 45 in good health and CMV-seronegative.

The CDR3 DNA reads TGTGCCAGCAGCTTTGGACTAGCTTTTGGCGGGGAGCTGTTTTTT. Its translation: CASSFGLAFGGELFF. The V and J genes are TRBV11-3 and TRBJ2-2, with 8 bases fitting TRBD2. This CDR3 spans 15 amino acids. V lost 3 bases, J lost 7 bases, and 7 bases stayed unmatched. The germline V gene has CDR1 SGHNT and CDR2 YENEEA.